This entry lists 28 T cell receptor beta chains sequenced from one sample in a study of cytomegalovirus exposure and HLA in healthy donors. The PCR was carried out with 60 Vbeta primers and 13 Jbeta primers. This table comes from immunoSEQ multiplex PCR, and its TCRdb copy is limited to in-frame clones, with some not included. The sample yields some 110,000 clones, 10% seen once. Sequences were obtained from PBMCs. The receptor set was obtained from a man in his forties or fifties in good health and CMV-seropositive.

This clone was seen a few times. The rearrangement links TRBV27 to TRBJ2-5; tentative D call: TRBD1 (5 bases). The CDR3 is made up of 12 amino acids. The V end lost 5 bases, the J end lost 4 bases, and 8 bases lay between the germline ends. CDR1 is MNHEY and CDR2 is SMNVEV in the germline V gene (reference sequence). The CDR3 reads CASSGTGETQYF. The CDR3 bases are TGTGCCAGCAGTGGTACAGGAGAGACCCAGTACTTC.

There are a few counts of this clone. The chain couples TRBV19 to TRBJ2-1; 10 bases match TRBD2. V gave up 4 bases and J gave up 3 bases; unmatched junction bases: 6. The CDR3 is 16 amino acids. In germline, CDR1 is LNHDA, CDR2 SQIVND (reference sequence). The CDR3 DNA follows: TGTGCCAGTAGTACGAGACTAGCGGGCCTCTACAATGAGCAGTTCTTC. Translated: CASSTRLAGLYNEQFF.

V and J are TRBV9 and TRBJ2-3, with 13 bases lining up with TRBD2. The CDR3 covers 17 residues. Germline V gene data show CDR1 as SGDLS and CDR2 as YYNGEE. The trim removed 7 bases at V and 4 bases at J, leaving 12 bases unmatched. CDR3 region: CASGRPGLAGAADTQYF. In nucleotides, the CDR3 is TGTGCCAGCGGCCGCCCCGGACTAGCGGGAGCGGCAGATACGCAGTATTTT.

CDR3 sequence: CASQGSGYNEQFF. In DNA form, the CDR3 reads TGTGCCAGTCAGGGTAGCGGCTACAATGAGCAGTTCTTC. The J gene is TRBJ2-1, the V gene TRBV19; TRBD2 might be the D (6 bases). Per germline, CDR1 LNHDA and CDR2 SQIVND (reference sequence). Trimming stripped 8 bases from V and 3 bases from J, with 11 bases between. The CDR3 contains 13 residues.

This clone was seen a handful of times. This sequence joins TRBV4-2 and TRBJ2-3; 8 bases line up with TRBD2. The CDR3 has 15 residues. The V and J ends lost 4 bases and 3 bases, in that order; junction bases with no gene match: 6. From germline, CDR1 is LGHNA and CDR2 YNFKEQ. The CDR3 coding sequence is TGTGCCAGCAGCCCCCTCGCGGGAGGAACAGATACGCAGTATTTT. Translation gives CASSPLAGGTDTQYF.

This chain joins TRBV10-3 and TRBJ2-3; TRBD1 aligns across 9 bases. CDR1 is ENHRY, CDR2 SYGVKD, per germline. V lost 0 bases, J lost 5 bases, and 12 bases stayed unmatched. This CDR3 comprises 18 residues. Here the CDR3 DNA reads TGTGCCATCAGTGAGTCGGTGGGACAGGGATCGGGCCGAGATACGCAGTATTTT. This codes for CAISESVGQGSGRDTQYF.

This chain links TRBV11-3 with TRBJ1-3; no clear D gene. The CDR3 runs to 17 residues. Deletions cut 5 bases from V and 4 bases from J, with 21 bases between. Germline V CDR1 and CDR2: SGHNT, YENEEA. As DNA, the CDR3 is TGTGCCAGCAGCAAAGGACTCTCCCTCTGGGGAGGAAACACCATATATTTT. Its translation is CASSKGLSLWGGNTIYF.

The chain uses TRBV4-1 and TRBJ2-7; D is undetermined. This CDR3 has 15 amino acids. Germline values: CDR1 MGHRA, CDR2 YSYEKL. Trimming took off 4 bases at V and 3 bases at J, with 16 bases between the two ends. The CDR3 nucleotides read TGCGCCAGCAGCCTAGCTACCGGGTCCCGCTACGAGCAGTACTTC. This codes for CASSLATGSRYEQYF.

The chain links TRBV2 to TRBJ2-4, with 8 positions matching TRBD1. CDR1 is SNHLY, CDR2 FYNNEI, per germline. With 5 bases clipped from V and 8 bases from J, the junction kept 8 bases outside the gene matches. The CDR3 has 14 residues. CDR3 in DNA: TGTGCCAGCAGTTCCCGGACAGGGACGGACATTCAGTACTTC. It yields the protein CASSSRTGTDIQYF. Variable domain in full (rest from reference TRBV2 and TRBJ2-4): EPEVTQTPSHQVTQMGQEVILRCVPISNHLYFYWYRQILGQKVEFLVSFYNNEISEKSEIFDDQFSVERPDGSNFTLKIRSTKLEDSAMYFCASSSRTGTDIQYFGAGTRLSVL.

The DNA for the CDR3 is TGCGCCAGCAGCGCAAATCCGACAGGGGGCCAACAGCCCCAGCATTTT. Amino acid sequence: CASSANPTGGQQPQHF. The J gene is TRBJ1-5, the V gene TRBV5-1; 10 bases are shared with TRBD1. V shed 4 bases and J 7 bases; nucleotides not matched to a gene: 11. The germline CDR1 and CDR2 sequences are SGHRS and YFSETQ. CDR3 length: 16 amino acids.

A note on this clone: The junction departs from the called germline gene at one end, perhaps through a read error. The chain uses TRBV10-1 and TRBJ1-5; 7 bases agree with TRBD1. Germline V CDR1 and CDR2: WNHNN, SYGVQD (reference sequence). The CDR3 totals 14 residues. In DNA form, the CDR3 reads TGCGCCAGCAACCGGGACAGTTACAATCAGCCCCAACATTTT. As protein: CASNRDSYNQPQHF.

The chain links TRBV12-5 to TRBJ2-7, with a weak D call TRBD1 (5 bases). Germline lookup yields CDR1 LGHNT and CDR2 FRNRAP. The CDR3 is 15 residues long. V lost 2 bases, J lost 3 bases, and 14 bases lay in between. The CDR3 protein is CASGLPRDQHYEQYF. The DNA of the CDR3 is TGTGCTAGTGGTTTGCCCAGGGATCAACACTACGAGCAGTACTTC.

This clone turned up a few times. The chain uses TRBV12-5 and TRBJ1-5; D is uncertain. Per germline, CDR1 LGHNT and CDR2 FRNRAP. V was cut by 2 bases and J by 11 bases, with 13 bases left in between. The CDR3 runs 13 residues. The chain's CDR3 is CASGLSTTPTQHF. CDR3 nucleotide sequence: TGTGCTAGTGGTTTGTCAACTACCCCGACCCAGCATTTT. The full variable domain, in which reference TRBV12-5 and TRBJ1-5 provide the parts outside the CDR3, is DARVTQTPRHKVTEMGQEVTMRCQPILGHNTVFWYRQTMMQGLELLAYFRNRAPLDDSGMPKDRFSAEMPDATLATLKIQPSEPRDSAVYFCASGLSTTPTQHFGDGTRLSIL.

This CDR3 is CASSLEEALYYGYTF. The CDR3 bases are TGTGCCAGCAGCCTTGAGGAAGCCCTCTACTATGGCTACACCTTC. This sequence joins TRBV7-2 and TRBJ1-2; D is undetermined. Trimming left V 5 bases short and J 3 bases short, with 16 bases between. This CDR3 has 15 residues. Germline V gene data show CDR1 as SGHTA and CDR2 as FQGNSA.

V usage is TRBV14 and J usage is TRBJ1-1, with 9 bases aligning to TRBD1. V trimming: 3 bases; J trimming: 4 bases; junction bases outside the gene matches: 6. The CDR3 spans 15 residues. Germline V gives CDR1 SGHDN, CDR2 FVKESK. The CDR3 DNA reads TGTGCCAGCAGCCACTCCGGGACAGGGATCACTGAAGCTTTCTTT. It translates to CASSHSGTGITEAFF.

This clone was counted between two and nine times. DNA of the CDR3: TGTGCCAGCAGCCCGGAGGTTAACTATGGCTACACCTTC. Translation: CASSPEVNYGYTF. V is TRBV6-6 and J is TRBJ1-2; no reliable D call. The CDR3 sequence is 13 residues long. Trimming left V 6 bases short and J 1 base short, with 9 bases between. In germline, CDR1 is MNHNY, CDR2 SVGAGI (reference sequence).

Only a few counts were recorded for this clone. The chain couples TRBV28 to TRBJ2-7, with D perhaps TRBD2 (5 bases). Trimming took 9 bases from V and 0 from J, leaving 15 bases between them. CDR3 size: 14 residues. Germline CDR1 reads MDHEN; CDR2 reads SYDVKM. CDR3 bases: TGTGCCAGTGTGGACTTCTCCATCTCCTACGAGCAGTACTTC. This encodes CASVDFSISYEQYF.

The J gene is TRBJ2-7, the V gene TRBV7-2; D not certain. The CDR3 contains 14 residues. Trimming removed 7 bases at V and 0 bases at J, with 13 bases between. Germline lookup yields CDR1 SGHTA and CDR2 FQGNSA. The CDR3 is CASTYSSSSYEQYF. CDR3 DNA sequence: TGTGCCAGCACCTACTCCTCGAGCTCCTACGAGCAGTACTTC.

This clone was observed a few times. The gene calls are TRBV11-2 and TRBJ2-5; 7 bases map to TRBD2. CDR3 size: 16 residues. With V trimmed by 2 bases and J by 5 bases, 11 bases remained unmatched. Germline CDR1 reads SGHAT; CDR2 reads FQNNGV. The CDR3 nucleotides read TGTGCCAGCAGCTTATCGGGAGGACTCTACGTGGAGACCCAGTACTTC. The encoded protein is CASSLSGGLYVETQYF.

The chain links TRBV30 to TRBJ1-2; D call uncertain. V was clipped by 0 bases and J by 4 bases, with 9 bases between them. Germline values: CDR1 GTSNPN, CDR2 SVGIG (reference sequence). This CDR3 is built from 13 residues. The CDR3 region is CAWSVSLRYGYTF. The CDR3 coding sequence is TGTGCCTGGAGTGTATCTCTCCGCTATGGCTACACCTTC. The whole variable domain, remainder taken from reference TRBV30 and TRBJ1-2, is SQTIHQWPATLVQPVGSPLSLECTVEGTSNPNLYWYRQAAGRGLQLLFYSVGIGQISSEVPQNLSASRPQDRQFILSSKKLLLSDSGFYLCAWSVSLRYGYTFGSGTRLTVV.

This clone was seen more than once but under ten times. The V gene is TRBV9, the J gene TRBJ1-2; D call uncertain. This CDR3 is built from 11 residues. Trimming removed 4 bases at V and 6 bases at J, with 7 bases between. Germline assignment: CDR1 SGDLS and CDR2 YYNGEE. The CDR3 reads CASSPKNGYTF. CDR3 nucleotides: TGTGCCAGCAGCCCTAAAAATGGCTACACCTTC.

This clone was seen more than once but under ten times. The chain joins TRBV6-6 to TRBJ2-1; 14 nucleotides line up with TRBD2. Germline loops: CDR1 MNHNY, CDR2 SVGAGI (reference sequence). This CDR3 region has 16 residues. J gave up 8 bases and V 6 bases, and 9 bases lay outside the gene matches. DNA of the CDR3: TGTGCCAGCAGCCTCTCGACTAGCGGGAGGGCCTATGAGCAGTTCTTC. This translates into CASSLSTSGRAYEQFF.

This chain uses TRBV27 with TRBJ1-5; D is possibly TRBD1 (5 bases). CDR3 length: 14 residues. The germline V and J ends were trimmed by 3 bases and 6 bases, with 12 bases remaining between them. Germline lookup yields CDR1 MNHEY and CDR2 SMNVEV (reference sequence). The DNA of the CDR3 is TGTGCCAGCAGTTTGTGGGGGGAAGGTCAGCCCCAGCATTTT. Amino acid sequence: CASSLWGEGQPQHF.

This clone was seen a handful of times. This chain connects TRBV4-2 to TRBJ1-6; a possible D gene is TRBD1 (6 bases). The CDR3 spans 16 residues. Trimming cost V 4 bases and J 6 bases, with 16 bases left between them. Germline V gene lookup returns CDR1 LGHNA and CDR2 YNFKEQ. The CDR3 DNA reads as TGTGCCAGCAGCCCCCCCCGACAGGCCTTTAATTCACCCCTCCACTTT. Translating it yields CASSPPRQAFNSPLHF.

This clone was counted between two and nine times. The rearrangement uses TRBV18 and TRBJ2-2; weak D call: TRBD1 (5 bases). Trimming cost V 2 bases and J 3 bases, with 10 bases left between them. Per germline, CDR1 KGHSH and CDR2 LQKENI. The CDR3 loop spans 15 amino acids. The CDR3 here is CASSPGAVDTGELFF. Written as DNA, the CDR3 is TGTGCCAGCTCACCAGGGGCCGTCGACACCGGGGAGCTGTTTTTT.

The chain is built from TRBV29-1 and TRBJ1-5, with a tentative D call TRBD1 (6 bases). V was shortened by 4 bases and J by 7 bases, with 14 bases between the two germline ends. CDR1 and CDR2 (germline): SQVTM, ANQGSEA. The CDR3 is 13 residues long. The CDR3: CSVAETGGQPQHF. CDR3 nucleotide sequence: TGCAGCGTTGCCGAGACAGGAGGCCAGCCCCAGCATTTT.

This clone was found a few times. This chain uses TRBV2 with TRBJ2-2; the match to TRBD1 covers 9 bases. V shed 2 bases and J 8 bases; nucleotides not matched to a gene: 9. Germline CDR1 SNHLY, CDR2 FYNNEI. This CDR3 spans 16 amino acids. In DNA form, the CDR3 reads TGTGCCAGCAGTGAAATGGGACAGGGTGTCGCGGGGGAGCTGTTTTTT. Its protein is CASSEMGQGVAGELFF.

The V call is TRBV4-3, the J call TRBJ2-3, with D tentatively TRBD2 (5 bases). Germline CDR1 is LGHNA and CDR2 is YSLEER. Trimming pared 1 base from V and 4 bases from J, leaving 12 bases between. The CDR3 has 15 residues. CDR3 DNA: TGCGCCAGCAGCCAAGGGACCGGAGCGGCAGATACGCAGTATTTT. Its protein product is CASSQGTGAADTQYF.